This T cell receptor (beta chain) was recovered during a study of post-analysis software for immune sequencing data. Study-level background: Relapsing-remitting, secondary progressive and progressive-relapsing forms of multiple sclerosis all featured among disease courses. Study-wide findings and caveats: Normalized Chao1 diversity in multiple sclerosis patients fell significantly below that of controls. TRBV segments more frequent in patients than in controls numbered five and included TRBV5-6, TRBV5-1 and TRBV20-1.

This CDR3 region has 14 residues. Germline V gene sequence: CDR1 MGHDK, CDR2 SYGVNS. Trimming stripped 5 bases from V and 0 bases from J, with 10 bases between. The library was made from cDNA and included unique molecular identifiers. TCRdb recomputed calls from the PCR reads with MiXCR, one row per CDR3 protein. The top ten hold around 10% of the sample, which has hundreds of thousands of distinct CDR3 sequences, around 40% seen once. Only one count was recorded for this clonotype. Its specificity is unknown. Input material: blood. The clonotype was recovered from a girl under 18 with multiple sclerosis. The V call is TRBV25-1, the J call TRBJ1-1, with unresolved D. The CDR3 here is CASSTTNVNTEAFF. The CDR3 DNA sequence: TGTGCCAGCAGTACGACAAACGTGAACACTGAAGCTTTCTTT.